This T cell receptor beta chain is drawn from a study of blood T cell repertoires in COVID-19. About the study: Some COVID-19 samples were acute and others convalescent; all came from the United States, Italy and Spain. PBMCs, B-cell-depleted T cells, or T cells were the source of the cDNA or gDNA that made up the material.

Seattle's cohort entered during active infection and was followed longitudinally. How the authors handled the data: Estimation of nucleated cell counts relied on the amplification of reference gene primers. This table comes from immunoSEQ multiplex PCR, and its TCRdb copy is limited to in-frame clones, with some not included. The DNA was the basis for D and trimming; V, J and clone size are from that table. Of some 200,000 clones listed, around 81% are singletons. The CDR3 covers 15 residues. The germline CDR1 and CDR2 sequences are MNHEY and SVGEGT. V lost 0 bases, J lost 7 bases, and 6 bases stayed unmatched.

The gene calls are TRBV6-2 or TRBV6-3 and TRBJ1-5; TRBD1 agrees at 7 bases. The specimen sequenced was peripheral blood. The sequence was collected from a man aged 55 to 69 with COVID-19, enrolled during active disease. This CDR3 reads CASSYSLTGSQPQHF. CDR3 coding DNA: TGTGCCAGCAGTTACTCTTTGACAGGGAGCCAGCCCCAGCATTTT.